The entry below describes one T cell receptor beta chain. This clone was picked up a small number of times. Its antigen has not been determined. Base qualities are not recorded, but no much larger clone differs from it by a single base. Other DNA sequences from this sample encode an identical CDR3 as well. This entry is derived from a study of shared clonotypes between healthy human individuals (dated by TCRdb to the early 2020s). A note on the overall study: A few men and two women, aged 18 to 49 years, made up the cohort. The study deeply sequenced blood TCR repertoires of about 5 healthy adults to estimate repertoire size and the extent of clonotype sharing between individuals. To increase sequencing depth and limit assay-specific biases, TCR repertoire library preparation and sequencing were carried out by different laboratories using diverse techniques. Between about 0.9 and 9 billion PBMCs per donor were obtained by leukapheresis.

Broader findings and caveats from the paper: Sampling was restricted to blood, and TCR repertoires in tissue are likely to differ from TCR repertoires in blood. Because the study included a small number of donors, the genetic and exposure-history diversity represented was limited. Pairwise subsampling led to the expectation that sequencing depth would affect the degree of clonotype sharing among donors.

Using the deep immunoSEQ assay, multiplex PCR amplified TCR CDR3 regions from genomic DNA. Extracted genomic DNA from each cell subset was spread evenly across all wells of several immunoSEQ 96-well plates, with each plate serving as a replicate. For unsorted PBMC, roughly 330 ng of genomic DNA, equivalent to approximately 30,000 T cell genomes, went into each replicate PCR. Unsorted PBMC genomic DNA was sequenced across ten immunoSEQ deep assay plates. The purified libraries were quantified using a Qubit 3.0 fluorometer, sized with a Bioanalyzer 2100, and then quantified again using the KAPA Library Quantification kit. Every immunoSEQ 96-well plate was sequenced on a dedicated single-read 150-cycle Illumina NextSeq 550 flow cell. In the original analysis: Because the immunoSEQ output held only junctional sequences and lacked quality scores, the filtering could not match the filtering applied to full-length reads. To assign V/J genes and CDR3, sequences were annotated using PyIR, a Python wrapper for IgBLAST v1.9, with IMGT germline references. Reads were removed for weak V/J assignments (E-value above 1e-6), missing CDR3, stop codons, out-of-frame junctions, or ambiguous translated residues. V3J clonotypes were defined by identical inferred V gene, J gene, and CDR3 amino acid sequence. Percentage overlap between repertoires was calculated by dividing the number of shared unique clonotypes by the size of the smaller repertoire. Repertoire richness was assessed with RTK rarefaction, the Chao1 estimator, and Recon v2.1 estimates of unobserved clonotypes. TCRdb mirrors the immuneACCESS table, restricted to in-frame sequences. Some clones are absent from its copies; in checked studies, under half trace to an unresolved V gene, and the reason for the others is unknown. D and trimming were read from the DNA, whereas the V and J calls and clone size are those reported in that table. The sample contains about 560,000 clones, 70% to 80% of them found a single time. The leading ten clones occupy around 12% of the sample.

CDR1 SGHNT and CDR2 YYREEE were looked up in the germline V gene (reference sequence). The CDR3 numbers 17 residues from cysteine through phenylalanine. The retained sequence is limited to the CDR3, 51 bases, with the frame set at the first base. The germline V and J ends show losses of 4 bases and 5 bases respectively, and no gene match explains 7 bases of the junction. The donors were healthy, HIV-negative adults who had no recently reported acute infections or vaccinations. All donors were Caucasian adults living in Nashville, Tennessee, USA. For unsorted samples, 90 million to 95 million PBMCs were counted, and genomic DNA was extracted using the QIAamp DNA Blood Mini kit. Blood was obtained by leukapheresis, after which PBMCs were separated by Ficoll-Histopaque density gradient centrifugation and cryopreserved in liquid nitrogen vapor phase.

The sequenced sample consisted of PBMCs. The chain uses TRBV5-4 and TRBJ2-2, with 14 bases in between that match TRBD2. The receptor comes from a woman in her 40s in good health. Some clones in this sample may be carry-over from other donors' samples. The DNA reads TGTGCCAGCAGCACGGGACTAGCGGGAGAGGGGACCGGGGAGCTGTTTTTT. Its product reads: CASSTGLAGEGTGELFF.